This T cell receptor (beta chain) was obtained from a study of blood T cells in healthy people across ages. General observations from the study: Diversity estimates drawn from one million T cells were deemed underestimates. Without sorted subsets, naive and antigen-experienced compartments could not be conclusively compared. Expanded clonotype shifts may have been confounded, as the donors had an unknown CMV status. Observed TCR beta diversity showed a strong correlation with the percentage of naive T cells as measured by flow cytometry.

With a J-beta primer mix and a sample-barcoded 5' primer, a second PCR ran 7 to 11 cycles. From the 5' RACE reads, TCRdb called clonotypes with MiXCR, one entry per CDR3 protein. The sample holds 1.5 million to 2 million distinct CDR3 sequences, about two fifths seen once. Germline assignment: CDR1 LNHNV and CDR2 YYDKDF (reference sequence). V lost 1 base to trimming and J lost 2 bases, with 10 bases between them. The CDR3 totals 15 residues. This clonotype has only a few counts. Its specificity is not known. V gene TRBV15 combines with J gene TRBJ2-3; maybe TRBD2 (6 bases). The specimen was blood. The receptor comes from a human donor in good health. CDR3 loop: CATSRGGAPTDTQYF. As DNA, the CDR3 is TGTGCCACCAGCAGAGGCGGGGCCCCCACAGATACGCAGTATTTT.